This T cell receptor beta chain was found in a study of cytotoxic CD8 clonotypes in ibrutinib-treated CLL. Study overall: The cohort had 10 to 12 relapsed/refractory and fewer than 16 treatment-naive patients, 17 to 18 IGHV unmutated.

This CDR3 region has 12 residues. In germline, CDR1 is SNHLY, CDR2 FYNNEI. The V end was cut by 8 bases, the J end by 4 bases, with 11 bases between. Points on this clone: Its antigen is still unknown.

The planned depth of sequencing spanned 1 in 200,000 to 1 in 1 million T cells. The protocol was immunoSEQ multiplex PCR, while the TCRdb copy is restricted to in-frame clones and leaves out a portion. The sample yields 130,000 to 150,000 clones, 85% to 95% seen once. Study results and limitations: Starting clonality was above that of age-matched healthy donors and tracked circulating CD8+ T-cell counts.

The sequencing here drew on PBMCs, taken after 12 months of ibrutinib treatment. The receptor comes from a human donor with chronic lymphocytic leukemia. This chain joins TRBV2 and TRBJ1-1; D unresolved. CDR3 nucleotides: TGTGCCAGCGTGAGGACCCCCACTGAAGCTTTCTTT. Translating gives CASVRTPTEAFF.